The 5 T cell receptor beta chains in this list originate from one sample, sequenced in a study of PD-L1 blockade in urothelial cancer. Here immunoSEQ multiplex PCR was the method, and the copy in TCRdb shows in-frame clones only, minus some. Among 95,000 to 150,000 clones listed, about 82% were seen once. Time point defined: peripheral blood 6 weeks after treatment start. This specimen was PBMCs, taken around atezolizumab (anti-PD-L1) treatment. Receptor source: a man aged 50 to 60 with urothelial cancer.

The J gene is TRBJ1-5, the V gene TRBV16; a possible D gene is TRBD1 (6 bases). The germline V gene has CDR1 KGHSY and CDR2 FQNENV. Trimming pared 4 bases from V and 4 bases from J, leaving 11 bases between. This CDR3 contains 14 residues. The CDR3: CASSRAQGNQPQHF. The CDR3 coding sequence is TGTGCCAGCAGCCGCGCACAGGGTAATCAGCCCCAGCATTTT.

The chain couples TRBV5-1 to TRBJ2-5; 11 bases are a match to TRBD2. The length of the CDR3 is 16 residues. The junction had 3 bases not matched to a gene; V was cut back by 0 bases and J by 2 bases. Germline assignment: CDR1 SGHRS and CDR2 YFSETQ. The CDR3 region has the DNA TGCGCCAGCAGCTTGGCCACTAGCGGGAGACAAGAGACCCAGTACTTC. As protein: CASSLATSGRQETQYF.

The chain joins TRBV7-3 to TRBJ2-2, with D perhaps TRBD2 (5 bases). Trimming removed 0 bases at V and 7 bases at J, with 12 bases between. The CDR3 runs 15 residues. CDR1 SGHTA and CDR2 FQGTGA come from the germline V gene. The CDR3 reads CASSLTLTAGGELFF. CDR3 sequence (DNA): TGTGCCAGCAGCTTAACTCTCACGGCGGGCGGGGAGCTGTTTTTT.

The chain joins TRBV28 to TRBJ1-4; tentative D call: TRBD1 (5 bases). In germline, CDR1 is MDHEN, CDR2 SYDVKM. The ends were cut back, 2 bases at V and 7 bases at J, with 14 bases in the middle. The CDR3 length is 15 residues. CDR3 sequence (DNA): TGTGCCAGCAGTTTAGTTGGGGGGTCGGGTGAAAAACTGTTTTTT. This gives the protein CASSLVGGSGEKLFF.

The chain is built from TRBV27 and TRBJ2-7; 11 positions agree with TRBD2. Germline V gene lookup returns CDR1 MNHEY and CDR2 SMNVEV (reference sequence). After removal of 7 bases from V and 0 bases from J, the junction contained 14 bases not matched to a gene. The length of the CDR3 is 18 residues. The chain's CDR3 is CASKLAGGAMGISYEQYF. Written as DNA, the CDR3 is TGTGCCAGCAAATTAGCGGGAGGGGCAATGGGGATCTCCTACGAGCAGTACTTC.